These T cell receptor beta chains were read from a single sample in a study of cytomegalovirus exposure and HLA in healthy donors. The protocol was immunoSEQ multiplex PCR, while the TCRdb copy is restricted to in-frame clones and leaves out a portion. Of approximately 220,000 clones in the sample, over 80% were seen once. Sequencing input: PBMCs. Receptor source: a boy under 10 years old in good health and CMV-seronegative. The CDR3 runs from the conserved cysteine through the conserved F or W. D genes are given only for firm matches. Clone sizes are given selectively: once, few, many, or a class where the clone is expanded.

v_call,clone_size,j_call,d_call,cdr3_nt,cdr3_aa
TRBV27,NA,TRBJ2-7,TRBD2,TGTGCCAGCAGCTCCGCCGGGGGGGGGTTTGGGGAGCAGTACTTC,CASSSAGGGFGEQYF
TRBV27,NA,TRBJ2-3,TRBD1,TGTGCCAGCAGTTTGACAGGGGGCTCCTACACAGATACGCAGTATTTT,CASSLTGGSYTDTQYF
TRBV11-2,NA,TRBJ2-7,NA,TGTGCCAGCAGCATTGCCGGGTGGAGATCCTACGAGCAGTACTTC,CASSIAGWRSYEQYF
TRBV6-1,NA,TRBJ1-2,NA,TGTGCCAGCGCTAGAAGCCCCAGCTACACCTTC,CASARSPSYTF
TRBV9,NA,TRBJ1-1,TRBD1,TGTGCCAGCAGCGTAGGGGGACAGATGAACACTGAAGCTTTCTTT,CASSVGGQMNTEAFF
TRBV9,NA,TRBJ2-3,NA,TGTGCCAGCAGCGTACAATTCACAGATACGCAGTATTTT,CASSVQFTDTQYF
TRBV6-5,NA,TRBJ2-7,TRBD1,TGTGCCACAGGGGGCCTTCGTGGAGACGAGCAGTACTTC,CATGGLRGDEQYF
TRBV7-2,NA,TRBJ1-5,TRBD1,TGTGCCAGCAGCTTGTCAGGGGGCGCGGTTAGTCAGCCCCAGCATTTT,CASSLSGGAVSQPQHF
TRBV11-2,NA,TRBJ1-4,NA,TGTGCCAGCAGCTTAGATCGGGCAGGAGGCGAAAAACTGTTTTTT,CASSLDRAGGEKLFF
TRBV14,NA,TRBJ2-5,NA,TGTGCCAGCAGCCAGTACGGGACTCAAGAGACCCAGTACTTC,CASSQYGTQETQYF
TRBV27,once,TRBJ2-7,NA,TGTGCCAGCAGCATAGCTTTCAGAAGCCCAAGCTCCTACGAGCAGTACTTC,CASSIAFRSPSSYEQYF
TRBV15,NA,TRBJ2-1,NA,TGTGCCACCAGCTCCGGACCAGGGAATGAGCAGTTCTTC,CATSSGPGNEQFF
TRBV5-1,NA,TRBJ1-2,TRBD1,TGCGCCAGCAGCCCGGACAGGGGGTCGACTGGCTACACCTTC,CASSPDRGSTGYTF
TRBV15,NA,TRBJ2-5,NA,TGTGCCACCAGCATCAACACCCCGCCCGGGGAGACCCAGTACTTC,CATSINTPPGETQYF
TRBV27,NA,TRBJ2-1,TRBD1,TGTGCCAGCAGCCTCTCCTGGGGACAGCACAATGAGCAGTTCTTC,CASSLSWGQHNEQFF
TRBV19,NA,TRBJ2-2,TRBD2,TGTGCCAGTAGTCAAACTAGCGGGAGGGCCCCCGGGGAGCTGTTTTTT,CASSQTSGRAPGELFF
TRBV9,NA,TRBJ1-2,NA,TGTGCCAGCAGCGTAAGCTATCCTAACTATGGCTACACCTTC,CASSVSYPNYGYTF
TRBV7-6,NA,TRBJ2-3,NA,TGTGCCAGCAGCTTAGTACAGGGTGGAGGAGATACGCAGTATTTT,CASSLVQGGGDTQYF
TRBV15,once,TRBJ2-7,TRBD1,TGTGCCACCAGCAGACGCGGCCTTCGGGACAGGGACCACGAGCAGTACTTC,CATSRRGLRDRDHEQYF
TRBV30,NA,TRBJ2-3,TRBD2,TGTGCCTGGAGCGCCACGGGACTAGCGGACACAGATACGCAGTATTTT,CAWSATGLADTDTQYF
TRBV11-2,NA,TRBJ2-2,TRBD2,TGTGCCAGCAGCTTAGGGTCCCGACTAGCAGTCGGGGAGCTGTTTTTT,CASSLGSRLAVGELFF
TRBV19,NA,TRBJ1-2,NA,TGTGCCAGTACCCCCCCCGACAGCTATGGCTACACCTTC,CASTPPDSYGYTF
TRBV20-1,NA,TRBJ1-2,NA,TGCAGTGCTGTGGGGGGATACGGCTACACCTTC,CSAVGGYGYTF
TRBV19,once,TRBJ1-1,NA,TGTGCCAGTAGGAAAGAGACAGCTAACACTGAAGCTTTCTTT,CASRKETANTEAFF
TRBV28,few,TRBJ1-1,TRBD1,TGTGCCAGCAGTTTCCGGGACAGGGGAAACACTGAAGCTTTCTTT,CASSFRDRGNTEAFF
TRBV11-2,NA,TRBJ2-3,NA,TGTGCCAGCAGCCGAACTTACGATACGCAGTATTTT,CASSRTYDTQYF
TRBV6-1,few,TRBJ1-1,NA,TGTGCCAGCAGTGAATTGGGAGGGACTGAAGCTTTCTTT,CASSELGGTEAFF
TRBV5-6,NA,TRBJ1-1,NA,TGTGCCAGCAGCTTGGGGCTGAACACTGAAGCTTTCTTT,CASSLGLNTEAFF
TRBV19,once,TRBJ1-3,NA,TGTGCCAGTAGTATAGAAGCCCAGGGTTGGAACACCATATATTTT,CASSIEAQGWNTIYF
TRBV19,NA,TRBJ1-4,TRBD1,TGTGCCAGTAGTATACGGAGAGGACAGGGCTCAACTAATGAAAAACTGTTTTTT,CASSIRRGQGSTNEKLFF
TRBV5-6,NA,TRBJ1-1,NA,TGTGCCAGCAGTGAGTCGAACACTGAAGCTTTCTTT,CASSESNTEAFF
TRBV2,NA,TRBJ1-2,NA,TGTGCCAGCAACCTAATGGGGCTGCGAGCTAACTATGGCTACACCTTC,CASNLMGLRANYGYTF
TRBV5-6,NA,TRBJ1-2,NA,TGTGCCAGCAGCTATGGGTGGGAGGACTATGGCTACACCTTC,CASSYGWEDYGYTF
TRBV5-1,NA,TRBJ2-7,TRBD1,TGCGCCAGCAGCGCCGGACAGGGAAAGGGCTTCGAGCAGTACTTC,CASSAGQGKGFEQYF
TRBV7-9,few,TRBJ1-1,NA,TGTGCCAGCAGCCAAGGGGGAAGAAGGAACACTGAAGCTTTCTTT,CASSQGGRRNTEAFF
TRBV9,NA,TRBJ1-2,TRBD1,TGTGCCAGCAGCGCCGGGACAGGGCCTAACTATGGCTACACCTTC,CASSAGTGPNYGYTF
TRBV11-2,NA,TRBJ2-3,TRBD2,TGTGCCAGCAGCTTAGGTCTAGCGGGGGTCACAGATACGCAGTATTTT,CASSLGLAGVTDTQYF
TRBV30,once,TRBJ1-1,TRBD1,TGTGCCTGGACCGGACAGGGGGCGAGGACTGAAGCTTTCTTT,CAWTGQGARTEAFF
TRBV7-2,NA,TRBJ1-5,NA,TGTGCCAGCAGCTTAGACAAGAATAGCAATCAGCCCCAGCATTTT,CASSLDKNSNQPQHF
TRBV9,NA,TRBJ2-7,NA,TGTGCCAGCAGCGACCCCCCGGCAGGGGACACCGAGCAGTACTTC,CASSDPPAGDTEQYF
TRBV12-5,NA,TRBJ2-1,NA,TGTGCTAGTGGTCACTACAATGAGCAGTTCTTC,CASGHYNEQFF
TRBV4-1,NA,TRBJ2-7,TRBD2,TGCGCCAGCAGCCTCGGTAGCGGGACCCTTTACGAGCAGTACTTC,CASSLGSGTLYEQYF
TRBV19,NA,TRBJ1-4,NA,TGTGCCAGTAGTATTGACAGTCATAATGAAAAACTGTTTTTT,CASSIDSHNEKLFF
TRBV25-1,NA,TRBJ2-5,TRBD2,TGTGCCAGCAGTGACCCCAGGACTAGCGAAGAGACCCAGTACTTC,CASSDPRTSEETQYF
TRBV5-6,NA,TRBJ2-3,NA,TGTGCCAGCTTCTCCCTCGTCTACCCTAGCACAGATACGCAGTATTTT,CASFSLVYPSTDTQYF
TRBV6-5,NA,TRBJ1-2,NA,TGTGCCAGCACCTACGGGTCTGTCTATGGCTACACCTTC,CASTYGSVYGYTF
TRBV7-2,NA,TRBJ1-1,TRBD1,TGTGCCAGCAGCCCCCGACAGGGGAGCTTGAACACTGAAGCTTTCTTT,CASSPRQGSLNTEAFF
TRBV11-2,NA,TRBJ2-4,NA,TGTGCCAGCAGCTTAAACGCGTTCCCTCTAGCCAAAAACATTCAGTACTTC,CASSLNAFPLAKNIQYF
TRBV29-1,NA,TRBJ2-3,NA,TGCAGCGTTGTGAGGGGGAGTGCAGATACGCAGTATTTT,CSVVRGSADTQYF
TRBV7-2,NA,TRBJ2-4,NA,TGTGCCAGCAGCGCGGACGGAGGGAACATTCAGTACTTC,CASSADGGNIQYF
TRBV29-1,NA,TRBJ1-1,NA,TGCAGCGTTTCTCGGGCTGGGGGGGCTGAAGCTTTCTTT,CSVSRAGGAEAFF
TRBV11-2,NA,TRBJ1-5,NA,TGTGCCAGCAGCTTACAGGCCAATCAGCCCCAGCATTTT,CASSLQANQPQHF
TRBV6-5,NA,TRBJ2-2,NA,TGTGCCAGCAGCAGGGGAACCGGGGAGCTGTTTTTT,CASSRGTGELFF
TRBV29-1,NA,TRBJ1-2,NA,TGCAGCGTTGGGACATTGACAGGAGACTATGGCTACACCTTC,CSVGTLTGDYGYTF